The TCR beta chain described here comes from a study of immune heterogeneity within non-small cell lung tumors. Findings and limits, study-wide: Comparison across individual patients showed largely distinct high-frequency T-cell receptor beta clonotypes.

The starting template was genomic DNA from bulk tumor, 600 ng per sample. Multiple widely separated biopsies were taken from each primary tumor at surgery. These patients got curative surgery after being newly diagnosed with untreated non-small cell lung cancer. Donors comprised newly diagnosed non-small cell lung cancer patients undergoing surgery with curative intent. CDR1 is SGHRS and CDR2 is YFSETQ in the germline V gene. The ends were cut back, 1 base at V and 7 bases at J, with 17 bases in the middle. The CDR3 sequence is 15 residues long. Using 32 V and 13 J primers, multiplex PCR amplified TCR beta CDR3. TCRdb fed the multiplex PCR reads into MiXCR, producing one record per CDR3 protein. The profile shows more than 4,500 distinct CDR3 sequences, more than 20% of them singletons. This clonotype has a count of ten or more. Its antigen is unidentified.

Sequenced sample: lung tumor tissue. The receptor was derived from a man aged 55-75 years with non-small cell lung cancer. The rearrangement links TRBV5-1 to TRBJ1-1; D remains ambiguous. The DNA for the CDR3 is TGCGCCAGCAGCTTGACGGGAGGGCTGGCGAATGAAGCTTTCTTT. Residues: CASSLTGGLANEAFF.